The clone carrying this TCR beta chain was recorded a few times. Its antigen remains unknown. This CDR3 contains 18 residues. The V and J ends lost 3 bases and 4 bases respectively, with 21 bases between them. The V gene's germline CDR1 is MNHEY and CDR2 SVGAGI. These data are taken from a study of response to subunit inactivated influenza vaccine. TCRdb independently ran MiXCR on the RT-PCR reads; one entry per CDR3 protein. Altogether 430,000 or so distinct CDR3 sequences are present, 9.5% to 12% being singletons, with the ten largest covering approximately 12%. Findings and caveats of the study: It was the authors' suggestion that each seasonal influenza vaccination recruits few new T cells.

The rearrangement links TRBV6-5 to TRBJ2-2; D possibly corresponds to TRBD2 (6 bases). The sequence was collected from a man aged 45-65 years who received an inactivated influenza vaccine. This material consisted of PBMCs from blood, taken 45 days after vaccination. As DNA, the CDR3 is TGTGCCAGCAGTTATGGTATCGGCCGCGGGACGGGCACCGGGGAGCTGTTTTTT. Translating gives CASSYGIGRGTGTGELFF.